This TCR beta chain derives from a study of long-term antiretroviral therapy in people with HIV. About this clone itself: Its specificity is unknown.

Findings of the study overall: The data indicate that diversity increased after ART but remained below transplant donor controls. Versus controls, repertoires in people with HIV had narrower CDR3 length ranges.

A minimum of one pre-ART and two post-ART PBMC samples existed for each donor. The CDR3 is made up of 13 amino acids. The germline CDR1 and CDR2 sequences are SEHNR and FQNEAQ (reference sequence). Deletions cut 8 bases from V and 1 base from J, with 11 bases between. This was the immunoSEQ v3.0 assay at survey level. Repertoires were generated with immunoSEQ multiplex PCR, while TCRdb's copy carries only in-frame clones and drops some. The table includes around 29,000 clones, about 94% detected once. The sequence derives from a middle-aged woman with HIV. The V gene is TRBV7-9, the J gene TRBJ1-1, with D possibly matching TRBD1 (5 bases). The specimen was unsorted PBMCs, collected less than 6.8 years after starting antiretroviral therapy. In nucleotides, the CDR3 is TGTGCCAGCGGGGGGTCGAGGAACACTGAAGCTTTCTTT. This sequence encodes CASGGSRNTEAFF.